These 2 T cell receptor beta chains came from one sample sequenced in a study of cytomegalovirus exposure and HLA in healthy donors. Primers for the PCR totalled 60 Vbeta and 13 Jbeta. Measured with immunoSEQ multiplex PCR; TCRdb has only the in-frame clones, and not every one. The table has under 200,000 clones, almost 85% seen once. The sample comprised PBMCs. These receptors all stem from a woman in her 50s in good health and CMV-seronegative.

The rearrangement links TRBV5-8 to TRBJ2-1, with TRBD2 identical over 7 bases. There are 16 residues in the CDR3. Germline assignment: CDR1 SGHTS and CDR2 YDEGEE. The trim removed 8 bases at V and 3 bases at J, leaving 14 bases unmatched. The CDR3 DNA reads TGTGCCAGTAGTAGAACCGGGACTAATAGCTACAATGAGCAGTTCTTC. This encodes CASSRTGTNSYNEQFF. Filled out from reference TRBV5-8 and TRBJ2-1, the complete variable domain reads EAGVTQSPTHLIKTRGQQATLRCSPISGHTSVYWYQQALGLGLQFLLWYDEGEERNRGNFPPRFSGRQFPNYSSELNVNALELEDSALYLCASSRTGTNSYNEQFFGPGTRLTVL.

The chain carries TRBV7-2 and TRBJ2-1; tentatively, D is TRBD2 (5 bases). Trimming removed 3 bases at V and 0 bases at J, with 12 bases between. This CDR3 contains 16 residues. The germline V gene has CDR1 SGHTA and CDR2 FQGNSA. CDR3 DNA: TGTGCCAGCAGCTTGCAATCGGGGAGCTCCTACAATGAGCAGTTCTTC. Residues: CASSLQSGSSYNEQFF. Supplemented by reference TRBV7-2 and TRBJ2-1, the full variable domain reads GAGVSQSPSNKVTEKGKDVELRCDPISGHTALYWYRQSLGQGLEFLIYFQGNSAPDKSGLPSDRFSAERTGGSVSTLTIQRTQQEDSAVYLCASSLQSGSSYNEQFFGPGTRLTVL.